This TCR beta chain was documented in a study of neurological immune-mediated disorders. Findings of the study overall: Neither clinical nor MRI features were found to be associated with the multiple sclerosis repertoire cluster.

The CDR3 contains 16 residues. The V gene lost 2 bases and the J gene lost 4 bases, with 19 bases spanning the gap. Germline loops: CDR1 SGHRS, CDR2 YFSETQ. This clonotype was detected ten times or more. Its antigen is as yet unknown. The output of every sequencing run exceeded 170 million TCR-beta sequences, derived from 15-18 subjects. TCRdb reanalysed the 5' RACE reads using MiXCR and keeps one entry per CDR3 protein. The sample carries about 46,000 distinct CDR3 sequences, about 1.8% recorded once. The chain couples TRBV5-1 to TRBJ2-7, with D perhaps matching TRBD2 (6 bases). Sequencing was performed on PBMCs. This TCR derives from a woman between 35 and 50 years old with multiple sclerosis. Written as DNA, the CDR3 is TGCGCCAGCAGCTTTAGCAGTCCGGGGGTAGGATACGAGCAGTACTTC. It yields the protein CASSFSSPGVGYEQYF.